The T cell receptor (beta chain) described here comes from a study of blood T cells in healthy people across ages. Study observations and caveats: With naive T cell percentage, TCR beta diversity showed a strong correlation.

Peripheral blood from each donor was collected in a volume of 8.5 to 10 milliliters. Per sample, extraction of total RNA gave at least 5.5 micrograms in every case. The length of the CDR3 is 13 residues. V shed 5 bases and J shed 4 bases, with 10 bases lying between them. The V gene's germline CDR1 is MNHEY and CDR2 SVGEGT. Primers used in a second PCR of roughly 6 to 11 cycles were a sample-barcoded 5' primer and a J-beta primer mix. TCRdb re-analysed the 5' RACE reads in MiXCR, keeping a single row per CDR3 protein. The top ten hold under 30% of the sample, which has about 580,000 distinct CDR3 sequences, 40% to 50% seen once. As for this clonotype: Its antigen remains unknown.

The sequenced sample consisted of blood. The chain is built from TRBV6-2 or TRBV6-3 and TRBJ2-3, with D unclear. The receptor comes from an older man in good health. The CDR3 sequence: CASSVPVADTQYF. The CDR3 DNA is TGTGCCAGCAGTGTTCCGGTGGCAGATACGCAGTATTTT.